Shown below are 16 T cell receptor beta chains from a single sample sequenced in a study of blood T cell repertoires in COVID-19. Only in-frame clones appear in the TCRdb table, and some are missing; sequencing was by immunoSEQ multiplex PCR. The table records approximately 150,000 clones, approximately 83% of them present only once. The specimen was PBMCs or T cells enriched from blood (not recorded which). The receptors originated from a man in his sixties or seventies who had been exposed to COVID-19.

The chain couples TRBV2 to TRBJ2-3; D remains unclear. The CDR3 has 15 amino acids. The V end lost 11 bases, the J end lost 2 bases, and 20 bases lay between the germline ends. Germline-derived CDR1 and CDR2 are SNHLY and FYNNEI. DNA for the CDR3: TGTGCCTCCCCCAAATCATACGGTGACACAGATACGCAGTATTTT. Translation: CASPKSYGDTDTQYF.

The chain is built from TRBV28 and TRBJ2-7; 10 positions agree with TRBD2. CDR3 length: 14 residues. The V segment lost 6 bases and the J segment 7 bases; nucleotides outside the gene matches: 9. Per germline, CDR1 MDHEN and CDR2 SYDVKM. The CDR3 region is CASSKGSGRVEQYF. The CDR3 DNA reads TGTGCCAGCAGCAAGGGGAGCGGGAGGGTTGAGCAGTACTTC.

The chain joins TRBV25-1 to TRBJ1-2; D unresolved. CDR1 MGHDK and CDR2 SYGVNS come from the germline V gene. Trimming cost V 6 bases and J 1 base, with 3 bases left between them. The CDR3 consists of 11 residues. The CDR3 nucleotides read TGTGCCAGCAGCTTTAACTATGGCTACACCTTC. This sequence encodes CASSFNYGYTF.

The genes are TRBV11-1 and TRBJ2-3; 8 positions match TRBD2. Germline CDR1 is SGHAT and CDR2 is FQDESV (reference sequence). Losses at the gene ends were 3 bases for V and 1 base for J; bases not matched to a gene: 3. The CDR3 length is 15 residues. The CDR3 DNA reads TGTGCCAGCAGCTTTCGGGGGGGCGGCACAGATACGCAGTATTTT. The encoded protein is CASSFRGGGTDTQYF.

The chain recombines TRBV9 with TRBJ1-1, with TRBD1 identical over 8 bases. The CDR3 covers 17 residues. Per germline, CDR1 SGDLS and CDR2 YYNGEE. The V and J ends lost 4 bases and 5 bases, in that order; junction bases with no gene match: 16. This CDR3 is CASSPLPGQGLGTEAFF. CDR3 bases: TGTGCCAGCAGCCCCCTCCCCGGACAGGGCCTGGGGACTGAAGCTTTCTTT.

The chain carries TRBV27 and TRBJ1-2; D gene uncertain. The CDR3 length is 14 residues. The germline CDR1 and CDR2 sequences are MNHEY and SMNVEV (reference sequence). V dropped 6 bases and J dropped 4 bases, with 15 bases sitting between them. The CDR3 DNA reads as TGTGCCAGCAGCATCGCGGACGGAGGCTATGGCTACACCTTC. Its translation: CASSIADGGYGYTF.

The rearrangement uses TRBV27 and TRBJ1-1; 9 nucleotides match TRBD1. J lost 4 bases, V lost 5 bases, and 8 bases had no gene match. This CDR3 region has 15 residues. Per germline, CDR1 MNHEY and CDR2 SMNVEV (reference sequence). This CDR3 reads CASSAGTGPGTEAFF. CDR3 nucleotide sequence: TGTGCCAGCAGTGCTGGGACAGGGCCGGGCACTGAAGCTTTCTTT.

J is TRBJ1-1 and V is TRBV6-1; possible D gene TRBD1, 6 bases. This CDR3 comprises 15 residues. The germline V gene encodes CDR1 MNHNS and CDR2 SASEGT. V shed 2 bases and J shed 0 bases, with 10 bases lying between them. CDR3 region: CASSELTGMNTEAFF. CDR3 DNA: TGTGCCAGCAGTGAACTCACAGGGATGAACACTGAAGCTTTCTTT.

This clone has just a few counts. This sequence joins TRBV11-2 and TRBJ1-2, with D perhaps matching TRBD1 (5 bases). The CDR3 runs to 15 residues. Germline V gene sequence: CDR1 SGHAT, CDR2 FQNNGV. The V end lost 4 bases, the J end lost 5 bases, and 17 bases lay between the germline ends. The CDR3, as DNA: TGTGCCAGCAGCTACCTTGGGGGGTGGAGGTATGGCTACACCTTC. Translating gives CASSYLGGWRYGYTF.

The V and J genes are TRBV30 and TRBJ1-1, with a weak D call TRBD1 (6 bases). The CDR3 totals 14 residues. Trimming removed 2 bases from V and 4 bases from J, with 14 bases in between. Germline lookup yields CDR1 GTSNPN and CDR2 SVGIG (reference sequence). The CDR3 reads CAWSPGLRGTEAFF. Written as DNA, the CDR3 is TGTGCCTGGAGTCCGGGCCTCAGGGGCACTGAAGCTTTCTTT.

The V call is TRBV6-5, the J call TRBJ1-6; D ambiguous. The V gene lost 2 bases and the J gene lost 8 bases, with 4 bases spanning the gap. Germline-derived CDR1 and CDR2 are MNHEY and SVGAGI. The CDR3 covers 12 residues. The CDR3 protein is CASSYRDSPLHF. In nucleotides, the CDR3 is TGTGCCAGCAGTTACAGAGATTCACCCCTCCACTTT.

V is TRBV5-4 and J is TRBJ2-7, with D possibly matching TRBD1 (5 bases). Germline V gene data show CDR1 as SGHNT and CDR2 as YYREEE (reference sequence). This CDR3 has 13 residues. V lost 0 bases, J lost 3 bases, and 7 bases lay in between. CDR3 bases: TGTGCCAGCAGCTTGGCCCAGGGCTACGAGCAGTACTTC. Translation: CASSLAQGYEQYF.

Note on this clone: The junction and the germline gene differ at one end; a read error may be behind it. This sequence joins TRBV5-4 and TRBJ2-7; possibly TRBD2 for D (6 bases). The CDR3 extends over 12 amino acids. From germline, CDR1 is SGHNT and CDR2 YYREEE (reference sequence). CDR3 sequence: CASNLGGDEQYF. CDR3 nucleotides: TGTGCCAGCAACTTGGGAGGCGACGAGCAGTACTTC.

This rearrangement joins TRBV5-1 to TRBJ1-2; weak D call: TRBD1 (6 bases). Between the trimmed V and J ends, which lost 0 bases and 3 bases, there was a span of 9 bases. CDR3 length: 14 amino acids. Germline loops: CDR1 SGHRS, CDR2 YFSETQ. CDR3: CASSLEQGYYGYTF. As DNA, the CDR3 is TGCGCCAGCAGCTTGGAACAGGGATACTATGGCTACACCTTC.

CDR3 residues: CASSPGTGNSPLHF. CDR3 nucleotides: TGTGCCAGCTCACCGGGAACGGGGAATTCACCCCTCCACTTT. This chain joins TRBV18 and TRBJ1-6; D gene unclear. V was pared by 3 bases and J by 7 bases, with 10 bases between. The length of the CDR3 is 14 residues. Looked up from germline, CDR1 is KGHSH and CDR2 is LQKENI. The variable domain in full, with the rest retrieved from reference TRBV18 and TRBJ1-6, is NAGVMQNPRHLVRRRGQEARLRCSPMKGHSHVYWYRQLPEEGLKFMVYLQKENIIDESGMPKERFSAEFPKEGPSILRIQQVVRGDSAAYFCASSPGTGNSPLHFGNGTRLTVT.

The gene calls are TRBV2 and TRBJ1-5; 7 bases map to TRBD1. The germline V gene encodes CDR1 SNHLY and CDR2 FYNNEI. The CDR3 consists of 15 residues. The J segment lost 2 bases and the V segment lost 7 bases, leaving 8 bases of the junction unmatched. The DNA for the CDR3 is TGTGCCAGCAAGAAACAGGGGAGCGGCAATCAGCCCCAGCATTTT. Amino acid sequence: CASKKQGSGNQPQHF.